This is a list of T cell receptor beta chains from one sample in a study of prognosis after radiotherapy for stage I lung cancer. TCRdb re-called the multiplex PCR reads through MiXCR, storing one row per CDR3 protein. The sample holds approximately 35,000 distinct CDR3 sequences, about 32% seen once. Sequencing was performed on PBMCs, taken before or after stereotactic body radiation therapy (not recorded which). The origin of the receptors is a donor aged 50 or older with non-small cell lung cancer. CDR3s include the opening cysteine and the closing phenylalanine or tryptophan. The D gene is left open where the match is weak. Rows may omit the clone size; those that give it use once, few, many or a size class.

D gene	J gene	V gene	clone size	CDR3 protein	CDR3 DNA
.	TRBJ2-2	TRBV7-3	many	CASNSQGNTGELFF	TGTGCCAGCAACTCTCAGGGGAACACCGGGGAGCTGTTTTTT
.	TRBJ1-1	TRBV28	.	CASSLGCAGKNTEAFF	TGTGCCAGCAGTTTGGGATGTGCTGGGAAGAACACTGAAGCTTTCTTT
.	TRBJ2-5	TRBV24-1	many	CATSEDFAELETQYF	TGTGCCACCAGTGAGGATTTCGCCGAATTAGAGACCCAGTACTTC
.	TRBJ1-2	TRBV6-2/TRBV6-3	.	CASIGPDAAGYGYTF	TGTGCCAGCATCGGCCCGGACGCGGCCGGCTATGGCTACACCTTC
TRBD2	TRBJ2-1	TRBV7-6	few	CASSLAAGGDEQFF	TGTGCCAGCAGCTTAGCAGCGGGAGGCGATGAGCAGTTCTTC
TRBD1	TRBJ1-5	TRBV28	many	CASSQITGTGFQPQHF	TGTGCCAGCAGTCAAATAACCGGGACAGGGTTTCAGCCCCAGCATTTT
.	TRBJ2-1	TRBV12-3/TRBV12-4	many	CASRGGGTGDNEQFF	TGTGCCAGCAGGGGGGGGGGGACAGGAGACAATGAGCAGTTCTTC
.	TRBJ1-2	TRBV6-1	.	CASSEGFGLRGYTF	TGTGCCAGCAGTGAAGGGTTCGGTCTTCGTGGCTACACCTTC
.	TRBJ2-5	TRBV6-1	many	CASSESRGQETQYF	TGTGCCAGCAGCGAATCCCGGGGTCAAGAGACCCAGTACTTC
.	TRBJ1-2	TRBV19	many	CASSANRAPDYGYTF	TGTGCCAGTAGTGCCAACAGGGCTCCCGACTATGGCTACACCTTC
.	TRBJ2-7	TRBV5-5	many	CASSLGPTPNEQYF	TGTGCCAGCAGCCTGGGACCGACCCCTAACGAGCAGTACTTC
TRBD2	TRBJ2-7	TRBV7-2	many	CASSTGGLDPYEQYF	TGTGCCAGCAGCACGGGGGGACTAGACCCCTACGAGCAGTACTTC